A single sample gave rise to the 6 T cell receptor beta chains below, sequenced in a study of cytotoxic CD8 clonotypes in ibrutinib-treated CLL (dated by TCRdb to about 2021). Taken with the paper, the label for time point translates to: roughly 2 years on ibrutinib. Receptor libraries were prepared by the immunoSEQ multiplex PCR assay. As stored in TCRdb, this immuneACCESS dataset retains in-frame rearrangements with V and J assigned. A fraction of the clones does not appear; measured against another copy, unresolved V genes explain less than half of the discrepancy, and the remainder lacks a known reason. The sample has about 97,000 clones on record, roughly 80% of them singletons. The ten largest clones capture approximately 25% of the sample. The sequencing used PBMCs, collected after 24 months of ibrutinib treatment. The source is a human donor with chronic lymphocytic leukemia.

The CDR3 sequence: CASSPRASGRGKGEQYF. CDR3 bases: TGTGCCAGCAGCCCCAGGGCTAGCGGGAGAGGAAAGGGGGAGCAGTACTTC. The chain has TRBV9 and TRBJ2-7, with 10 bases identical to TRBD2. Trimming took 4 bases from V and 7 from J; bases not matched to a gene: 17. There are 17 residues in the CDR3. Germline CDR1 SGDLS, CDR2 YYNGEE.

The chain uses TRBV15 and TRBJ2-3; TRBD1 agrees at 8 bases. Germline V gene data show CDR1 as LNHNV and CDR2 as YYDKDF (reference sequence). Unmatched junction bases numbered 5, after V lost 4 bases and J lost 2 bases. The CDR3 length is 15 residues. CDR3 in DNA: TGTGCCACCAGCACCAGGGGGCAGTCCACAGATACGCAGTATTTT. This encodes CATSTRGQSTDTQYF.

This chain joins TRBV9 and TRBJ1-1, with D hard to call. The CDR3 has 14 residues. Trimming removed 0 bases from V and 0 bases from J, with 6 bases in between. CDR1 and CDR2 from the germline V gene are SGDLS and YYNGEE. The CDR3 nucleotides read TGTGCCAGCAGCGTAGGGCCGATGAACACTGAAGCTTTCTTT. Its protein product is CASSVGPMNTEAFF. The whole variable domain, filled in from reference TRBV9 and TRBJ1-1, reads DSGVTQTPKHLITATGQRVTLRCSPRSGDLSVYWYQQSLDQGLQFLIQYYNGEERAKGNILERFSAQQFPDLHSELNLSSLELGDSALYFCASSVGPMNTEAFFGQGTRLTVV.

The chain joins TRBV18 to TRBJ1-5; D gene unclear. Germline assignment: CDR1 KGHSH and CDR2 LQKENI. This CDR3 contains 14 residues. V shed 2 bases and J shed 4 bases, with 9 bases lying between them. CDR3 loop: CASSPRDLNQPQHF. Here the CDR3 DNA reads TGTGCCAGCTCACCAAGGGATCTAAATCAGCCCCAGCATTTT.

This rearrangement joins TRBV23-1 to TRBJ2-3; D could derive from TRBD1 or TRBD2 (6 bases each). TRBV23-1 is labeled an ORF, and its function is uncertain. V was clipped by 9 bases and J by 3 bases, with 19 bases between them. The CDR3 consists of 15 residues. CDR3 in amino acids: CARRPGHAGTDTQYF. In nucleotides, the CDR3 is TGCGCCAGAAGACCGGGACACGCGGGGACAGATACGCAGTATTTT.

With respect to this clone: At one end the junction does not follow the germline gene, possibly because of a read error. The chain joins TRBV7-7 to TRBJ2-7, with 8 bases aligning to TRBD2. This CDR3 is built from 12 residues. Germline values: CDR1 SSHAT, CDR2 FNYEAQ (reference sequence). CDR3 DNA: TGTGCTAGCAGCTCCGGGGGGGCAAAGCAGTACTTC. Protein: CASSSGGAKQYF.